The rows below give T cell receptor beta chains drawn from one sample of a study of T cells after yellow fever vaccination. TCRdb re-called the 5' RACE reads through MiXCR, storing one row per CDR3 protein. The sample lists about 25,000 distinct CDR3 sequences, less than 7% seen once, with around 11% in the top ten. The specimen comprised PBMCs, either bulk or a sorted T-cell subset (CD4+, CD8+, memory, or dextramer-sorted; not recorded which), sampled 15 days after the yellow fever booster vaccination. These receptors originate from a man under 40 who received the YFV17D yellow fever vaccine. CDR3s include the opening cysteine and the closing phenylalanine or tryptophan. A D gene is named only where the DNA matches it firmly. The size field is filled for only some rows; it gives once, few, many or a size class.

J gene | D gene | V gene | clone size | CDR3 DNA | CDR3 protein
TRBJ2-1 | - | TRBV6-2/TRBV6-3 | many | TGTGCCAGCAGCCTCACGCGGATTGAGCAGTTCTTC | CASSLTRIEQFF
TRBJ2-1 | TRBD2 | TRBV11-3 | many | TGTGCCAGCAGCTTAGAGGGAGAGACTAGCGGGAGCGATGAGCAGTTCTTC | CASSLEGETSGSDEQFF
TRBJ2-7 | TRBD1 | TRBV15 | - | TGTGCCACCAGCAGAGAGGACAGGGGATACGAGCAGTACTTC | CATSREDRGYEQYF
TRBJ2-7 | - | TRBV5-4 | many | TGTGCCAGCAGCTTGGATAGAAACTACGAGCAGTACTTC | CASSLDRNYEQYF
TRBJ2-3 | TRBD2 | TRBV10-1 | many | TGCGCCAGCAGAGCCAGCGGGACTAGCACAGATACGCAGTATTTT | CASRASGTSTDTQYF
TRBJ1-2 | - | TRBV14 | many | TGTGCCAGCTCCCAGGGACTTAACTATGGCTACACCTTC | CASSQGLNYGYTF
TRBJ1-1 | - | TRBV12-3/TRBV12-4 | many | TGTGCCAGCAGTTTAGCGACGAAGATCACTGAAGCTTTCTTT | CASSLATKITEAFF
TRBJ2-6 | - | TRBV5-1 | many | TGCGCCAGCAGCTCCGGAATTTTCTCTGGGGCCAACGTCCTGACTTTC | CASSSGIFSGANVLTF
TRBJ2-1 | TRBD2 | TRBV20-1 | many | TGCAGTGCTCAGGCGGGGGGCGGCTACAATGAGCAGTTCTTC | CSAQAGGGYNEQFF
TRBJ2-7 | TRBD1 | TRBV5-4 | many | TGTGCCAGCAGTAGACAGGGTGGGACCTACGAGCAGTACTTC | CASSRQGGTYEQYF
TRBJ2-7 | TRBD2 | TRBV20-1 | many | TGCAGTGCTAGAGATCCCCAGCGGGACTACGAGCAGTACTTC | CSARDPQRDYEQYF
TRBJ1-5 | - | TRBV7-2 | many | TGTGCCAGCAGCTTACGGGGTGGCGATCAGCCCCAGCATTTT | CASSLRGGDQPQHF
TRBJ1-2 | TRBD1 | TRBV4-3 | many | TGCGCCAGCAGCCCGTCGTACAGGGGGCTCGGCTACACCTTC | CASSPSYRGLGYTF
TRBJ2-6 | TRBD1 | TRBV2 | few | TGTGCCCGCAGCCGACCGGGACAGGCTCTACTCTCTGGGGCCAACGTCCTGACTTTC | CARSRPGQALLSGANVLTF